Listed below are T cell receptor beta chains from one sample, sequenced in a study of naive and memory T cell subsets. TCRdb reprocessed the UMI-ligation and nested PCR reads via MiXCR and lists one record per CDR3 protein. The sample has roughly 83,000 distinct CDR3 sequences; around 11% are singletons. Sequences were obtained from naive CD4+ T cells from blood. These receptors were collected from a human donor in good health. Each CDR3 is given with its conserved first and last residue. D genes are given only for firm matches. Rows may omit the clone size; those that give it use once, few, many or a size class.

v_call	d_call	clone_size	j_call	cdr3_aa	cdr3_nt
TRBV2	.	few	TRBJ2-3	CASSEEDTQYF	TGTGCCAGCAGTGAGGAAGATACGCAGTATTTT
TRBV4-3	TRBD1	many	TRBJ2-7	CASSQGTGQSSYEQYF	TGCGCCAGCAGCCAAGGGACAGGGCAGAGCTCCTACGAGCAGTACTTC
TRBV12-3/TRBV12-4	.	many	TRBJ2-7	CASCLVGTYEQYF	TGTGCCAGCTGCCTCGTAGGTACCTACGAGCAGTACTTC
TRBV20-1	.	.	TRBJ1-2	CSVLPTGLYGYTF	TGCAGTGTCCTACCGACAGGCCTCTATGGCTACACCTTC
TRBV12-3/TRBV12-4	TRBD2	.	TRBJ2-3	CASSVSSGRRDTQYF	TGTGCCAGCAGCGTATCTAGCGGGAGAAGGGATACGCAGTATTTT
TRBV24-1	TRBD2	few	TRBJ2-3	CATSDPTGLAGVTDTQYF	TGTGCCACCAGTGATCCGACCGGACTAGCGGGAGTCACAGATACGCAGTATTTT
TRBV12-3/TRBV12-4	TRBD1	.	TRBJ1-5	CASSSDRVGLGSNQPQHF	TGTGCCAGCAGTTCAGACAGGGTCGGGCTGGGGAGCAATCAGCCCCAGCATTTT
TRBV28	.	many	TRBJ2-7	CASSSPLRNEQYF	TGTGCCAGCAGTTCCCCCCTGAGGAACGAGCAGTACTTC
TRBV20-1	.	few	TRBJ2-5	CSASVPGVYQETQYF	TGCAGTGCTAGCGTTCCTGGCGTGTACCAAGAGACCCAGTACTTC
TRBV27	.	few	TRBJ2-7	CASSLDSKYEQYF	TGTGCCAGCAGTTTAGACAGCAAGTACGAGCAGTACTTC
TRBV20-1	.	.	TRBJ1-1	CSARFPSWETEAFF	TGCAGTGCTAGATTTCCCTCCTGGGAGACTGAAGCTTTCTTT
TRBV11-3	TRBD1	.	TRBJ2-7	CASSTHPGTEFYEQYF	TGTGCCAGCAGCACCCATCCCGGGACAGAGTTCTACGAGCAGTACTTC
TRBV6-5	TRBD2	.	TRBJ2-7	CASRSGTYEQYF	TGTGCCAGCAGGAGCGGGACCTACGAGCAGTACTTC
TRBV20-1	TRBD2	few	TRBJ2-1	CSAAKAGNEQFF	TGCAGTGCTGCGAAAGCGGGGAATGAGCAGTTCTTC
TRBV29-1	TRBD1	few	TRBJ2-1	CSAGGGTGGTYNEQFF	TGCAGCGCTGGGGGGGGAACAGGGGGCACCTACAATGAGCAGTTCTTC
TRBV20-1	.	few	TRBJ2-2	CSARVPGLTGELFF	TGCAGTGCTAGAGTGCCGGGGCTCACCGGGGAGCTGTTTTTT
TRBV15	.	many	TRBJ2-1	CATSRVLADYNEQFF	TGTGCCACCAGCAGAGTTCTAGCAGACTACAATGAGCAGTTCTTC
TRBV5-5	.	.	TRBJ2-3	CASSLASSADTQYF	TGTGCCAGCAGCTTGGCCAGTTCTGCAGATACGCAGTATTTT
TRBV5-1	.	few	TRBJ2-1	CASSLRGQYNEQFF	TGCGCCAGCAGCTTGCGCGGGCAGTACAATGAGCAGTTCTTC
TRBV7-2	TRBD2	.	TRBJ2-2	CASSPSGGGRTGELFF	TGTGCCAGCAGCCCCTCCGGGGGGGGACGAACCGGGGAGCTGTTTTTT
TRBV5-5	.	.	TRBJ2-7	CASSQDRIYEQYF	TGTGCCAGCAGCCAAGACAGGATCTACGAGCAGTACTTC
TRBV2	.	many	TRBJ2-1	CASSELGAGGEQFF	TGTGCCAGCAGTGAGTTGGGAGCGGGCGGTGAGCAGTTCTTC
TRBV30	TRBD2	many	TRBJ2-1	CALTPGLAVGYSYNEQFF	TGTGCCCTCACACCGGGACTAGCGGTAGGGTACTCCTACAATGAGCAGTTCTTC
TRBV6-2/TRBV6-3	.	.	TRBJ1-1	CASSLTSQNTEAFF	TGTGCCAGCAGCCTCACTAGCCAGAACACTGAAGCTTTCTTT
TRBV13	.	few	TRBJ2-4	CASSETKNIQYF	TGTGCCAGCAGCGAAACCAAAAACATTCAGTACTTC
TRBV30	TRBD2	many	TRBJ2-1	CAWKGGRGNEQFF	TGTGCCTGGAAAGGCGGGAGAGGTAATGAGCAGTTCTTC
TRBV5-5	.	few	TRBJ2-7	CASSLGPGQTYEQYF	TGTGCCAGCAGCTTGGGCCCAGGGCAAACCTACGAGCAGTACTTC
TRBV3-1	.	.	TRBJ2-1	CASSLRDTEQFF	TGTGCCAGCAGCTTACGGGACACCGAGCAGTTCTTC
TRBV4-3	.	.	TRBJ2-7	CASSRSGQAYEQYF	TGCGCCAGCAGCCGAAGCGGGCAGGCTTACGAGCAGTACTTC
TRBV28	.	.	TRBJ1-5	CASSLAQGGNQPQHF	TGTGCCAGCAGTTTGGCCCAGGGTGGCAATCAGCCCCAGCATTTT
TRBV18	.	.	TRBJ2-7	CASSPAGIEQYF	TGTGCCAGCTCACCAGCGGGGATCGAGCAGTACTTC
TRBV21-1	.	few	TRBJ1-2	CASSKDPTGVHYGYTF	TGTGCCAGCAGCAAAGACCCGACAGGGGTGCACTATGGCTACACCTTC
TRBV19	.	many	TRBJ2-3	CASSIGSGSSTDTQYF	TGTGCCAGTAGTATAGGGAGCGGTTCTAGCACAGATACGCAGTATTTT
TRBV4-3	.	.	TRBJ2-7	CASSQLLVPTYEQYF	TGCGCCAGCAGCCAATTACTAGTCCCAACCTACGAGCAGTACTTC
TRBV19	TRBD1	.	TRBJ1-5	CASSVGQGVKQPQHF	TGTGCCAGTAGTGTGGGACAGGGGGTTAAACAGCCCCAGCATTTT
TRBV27	TRBD1	many	TRBJ1-6	CASSSTGNNSPLHF	TGTGCCAGCAGTTCGACAGGGAATAATTCACCCCTCCACTTT
TRBV10-3	TRBD1	.	TRBJ1-5	CASRTGNNQPQHF	TGTGCCAGCCGGACAGGGAATAATCAGCCCCAGCATTTT
TRBV12-3/TRBV12-4	.	few	TRBJ1-1	CASSPGLGGGTNTEAFF	TGTGCCAGCAGTCCGGGCCTAGGGGGGGGGACGAACACTGAAGCTTTCTTT
TRBV2	.	.	TRBJ1-6	CASSGSVGPLHF	TGTGCCAGCAGTGGATCGGTGGGGCCCCTCCACTTT
TRBV11-3	TRBD1	many	TRBJ2-2	CASSPRTGWSSTGELFF	TGTGCCAGCAGCCCAAGGACAGGGTGGTCGAGCACCGGGGAGCTGTTTTTT
TRBV24-1	.	.	TRBJ2-3	CATSDPDERSTDTQYF	TGTGCCACCAGTGATCCGGACGAGCGTAGCACAGATACGCAGTATTTT